This TCR beta chain stems from a study of early T cells in non-severe SARS-CoV-2 infection. Using its own MiXCR run on the 5' RACE reads, TCRdb lists one record per CDR3 protein. Among nearly 95,000 distinct CDR3 sequences listed, approximately 16% were seen once. This CDR3 has 14 amino acids. CDR1 and CDR2 from the germline V gene are ENHRY and SYGVKD. V gave up 8 bases and J gave up 1 base; unmatched junction bases: 5. The V call is TRBV10-3, the J call TRBJ2-7; 10 nucleotides line up with TRBD1. The source of this sequence is an adult who was a healthcare worker with PCR-confirmed SARS-CoV-2 infection or an uninfected control (not recorded which). The starting material was whole blood, obtained at baseline. In DNA form, the CDR3 reads TGTGCCATCTCCTGGGACAGGGGATCCTACGAGCAGTACTTC. Translated, it gives CAISWDRGSYEQYF.